The present T cell receptor (beta chain) was sequenced within a study of tumor-infiltrating lymphocytes in glioblastoma multiforme (dated 2017 in TCRdb). For the study in its entirety: To find out whether intratumoral genomic heterogeneity fosters TIL diversity, the study jointly investigated somatic mutations, TIL diversity and immune response activity. Findings and caveats that apply to the study as a whole: Because T cells carry unequal numbers of TCR transcripts, RNA-based TCR sequencing may distort clone frequencies. Generalizability is limited because the TCR and somatic mutation analysis included only one glioblastoma patient. The authors noted that sorting T cells into functional subsets, which was not done in this study, would be a future improvement.

Using a modified ARM-PCR protocol with multiple V-beta primers and a C-beta primer, the team built TCRB libraries from RNA through three nested multiplex PCR rounds. Starting from roughly 0.5 ug of total RNA, TCRB-specific cDNA was synthesized using ProtoScript II Reverse Transcriptase and a C-beta primer. For the TCRB libraries, no unique molecular identifiers were described. In the third PCR, barcodes and adapters were added over about 25 cycles using Deep VentR (exo-) polymerase, and bands of 250-500 bp were then gel purified. TCRB libraries were sequenced on an Illumina HiSeq 2500 with 250 bp paired-end reads. Turning to the authors' computational methods: Trimmomatic was used to clean reads, FLASH to merge reads, MiGEC to assign V, D and J segments, and VDJtools to perform the analysis. The Shannon-Wiener diversity index, calculated using VDJtools, was used to quantify repertoire diversity. The public reads were quality trimmed at Q25 with fastp and then assembled into clones with MiXCR by TCRdb, keeping productive beta chains. Each record represents a unique CDR3 protein, reported with the most common genes and DNA among its rows. These V and J calls derive from TCRdb rather than the authors' analysis. The sample data list 15,000 to 20,000 distinct CDR3 sequences, and 55% to 75% of these were observed just once. The ten most abundant clones make up roughly 18% of the sample.

For this clonotype: There is no known antigen for this receptor. Mismatch with germline at one junction end may stem from a read error.

Total RNA was isolated from peripheral blood mononuclear cells with TRIzol reagent and was purified using the RNeasy kit. Every RNA sample had an RNA integrity number above 6.5 and an OD 260/280 ratio above 1.9. Per the germline V gene (reference sequence), SEHNR is the CDR1 and FQNEAQ is the CDR2. Reading from cysteine to phenylalanine, the CDR3 counts 15 amino acids. The entry retains the CDR3 DNA only, 45 bases that are in frame from base 1. What was sequenced was peripheral blood. The chain employs TRBV7-9 and TRBJ2-2, with 13 bases in between that match TRBD2. The source is a male donor with glioblastoma. Here is the DNA: TGTGCCAGCAGCCGACTAGCGGGAGGCACCAGGGAGCTGTTTTTT. Its product reads: CASSRLAGGTRELFF.